This T cell receptor (beta chain) was obtained from a study of cytomegalovirus exposure and HLA in healthy donors. Study context: A preliminary data release comprised about 85 million unique TCRs obtained from HLA-typed donors.

CDR3 length: 11 residues. Per the germline V gene, CDR1 is DFQATT and CDR2 is SNEGSKA (reference sequence). Trimming shortened V by 0 bases and J by 16 bases, and 13 bases separated the two germline ends. Regarding the study as a whole: TCR beta sequences reportedly predicted the HLA-A and HLA-B alleles of most subjects accurately. TRBV6-2, TRBV6-3 and other indistinguishable V segments were excluded.

About this clone itself: Its antigen is unidentified.

It was with 60 Vbeta and 13 Jbeta primers that the PCR ran. The repertoire was sequenced with immunoSEQ multiplex PCR; TCRdb's copy has only in-frame clones and lacks some. Altogether around 99,000 clones are present, 76% being singletons, with the ten largest covering roughly 8%. The chain has TRBV20-1 and TRBJ2-4; a weak D match, TRBD1 (5 bases). The source of this sequence is a woman in her 50s in good health and CMV-seropositive. Specimen: PBMCs. CDR3 loop: CSAREAGLNYF. CDR3 nucleotides: TGCAGTGCTAGAGAGGCAGGGCTTAACTACTTC.